The 21 T cell receptor beta chains below all came from one sample that was sequenced in a study of radiotherapy plus CTLA-4 blockade in lung cancer. Assay: immunoSEQ multiplex PCR; the TCRdb copy retains only in-frame clones and omits some. The data hold about 62,000 clones, with roughly 80% observed a single time. The sequencing used peripheral blood, collected from a patient treated with radiotherapy plus ipilimumab. The receptors were gathered from a human donor with non-small cell lung cancer who had a complete response to radiotherapy plus ipilimumab.

This clone was recorded once. The V gene is TRBV4-1, the J gene TRBJ1-1; weak D call: TRBD1 (5 bases). V was trimmed by 0 bases and J by 0 bases, leaving 5 bases between them. The CDR3 runs to 14 residues. Germline CDR1 reads MGHRA; CDR2 reads YSYEKL. As DNA, the CDR3 is TGCGCCAGCAGCCAAGACAGGGTGAACACTGAAGCTTTCTTT. Its translation: CASSQDRVNTEAFF.

This clone was found once. The chain employs TRBV25-1 and TRBJ1-5, with D maybe TRBD1 (5 bases). This CDR3 is built from 14 residues. The germline gives CDR1 MGHDK, CDR2 SYGVNS. V was trimmed by 2 bases and J by 6 bases, leaving 11 bases between them. The CDR3 loop is CASSEVGEGQPQHF. Here the CDR3 DNA reads TGTGCCAGCAGTGAAGTGGGGGAGGGTCAGCCCCAGCATTTT. Full variable domain (remainder filled in from reference TRBV25-1 and TRBJ1-5): EADIYQTPRYLVIGTGKKITLECSQTMGHDKMYWYQQDPGMELHLIHYSYGVNSTEKGDLSSESTVSRIRTEHFPLTLESARPSHTSQYLCASSEVGEGQPQHFGDGTRLSIL.

The table lists this clone with a count of one. V usage is TRBV29-1 and J usage is TRBJ1-1; no reliable D call. CDR1 and CDR2 (germline): SQVTM, ANQGSEA. With 4 bases removed from V and 0 bases from J, the gap between germline ends came to 6 bases. This CDR3 contains 12 residues. CDR3 loop: CSVARMNTEAFF. The CDR3 DNA follows: TGCAGCGTTGCGCGAATGAACACTGAAGCTTTCTTT.

The chain uses TRBV6-1 and TRBJ2-3; 11 nucleotides agree with TRBD2. With V trimmed by 1 base and J by 8 bases, 5 bases remained unmatched. Germline assignment: CDR1 MNHNS and CDR2 SASEGT. The CDR3 totals 15 residues. In nucleotides, the CDR3 is TGTGCCAGCAGTGAAGACACTAGCGGGGGATCTACGCAGTATTTT. Protein sequence: CASSEDTSGGSTQYF.

This sequence joins TRBV19 and TRBJ1-5; a possible D gene is TRBD1 (6 bases). Trimming shortened V by 4 bases and J by 0 bases, and 16 bases separated the two germline ends. The CDR3 totals 17 residues. Germline lookup yields CDR1 LNHDA and CDR2 SQIVND (reference sequence). CDR3 DNA: TGTGCCAGTAGTAACTTCGACAGGACATATAGCAATCAGCCCCAGCATTTT. The encoded protein is CASSNFDRTYSNQPQHF.

This clone was picked up one time. This sequence joins TRBV4-1 and TRBJ1-2, with no clear D. Germline CDR1 is MGHRA and CDR2 is YSYEKL. V was cut by 2 bases and J by 4 bases, with 14 bases left in between. This CDR3 has 15 residues. Written as DNA, the CDR3 is TGCGCCAGCAGCCAACCGGGCCGGCGGGGCTATGGCTACACCTTC. Translating it yields CASSQPGRRGYGYTF.

This clone was seen only once. The chain recombines TRBV7-2 with TRBJ2-1; TRBD2 matches 11 bases. CDR1 is SGHTA, CDR2 FQGNSA, per germline. The V gene end was trimmed by 3 bases and the J gene end by 7 bases; junction bases not matched to a gene: 5. This CDR3 is built from 15 residues. Here the CDR3 reads CASSFNSGRENEQFF. CDR3 sequence (DNA): TGTGCCAGCAGCTTTAATAGCGGGAGGGAGAATGAGCAGTTCTTC.

The chain's CDR3 is CASSPGTVRTYNEQFF. The DNA of the CDR3 is TGTGCCAGCAGCCCCGGGACAGTCAGAACCTACAATGAGCAGTTCTTC. The chain employs TRBV7-2 and TRBJ2-1; 7 bases are shared with TRBD1. Germline V gives CDR1 SGHTA, CDR2 FQGNSA. V lost 5 bases, J lost 2 bases, and 9 bases stayed unmatched. The CDR3 has 16 amino acids.

The genes are TRBV11-3 and TRBJ2-5; D may be TRBD1 (6 bases). The V gene lost 3 bases and the J gene lost 1 base, with 9 bases spanning the gap. The CDR3 sequence is 14 residues long. CDR1 and CDR2 from the germline V gene are SGHNT and YENEEA. CDR3 DNA sequence: TGTGCCAGCAGCTTCAGGGGAATCCAAGAGACCCAGTACTTC. It codes for CASSFRGIQETQYF.

This chain joins TRBV7-2 and TRBJ2-5; the D is unclear. The CDR3 spans 11 residues. V was cut by 3 bases and J by 1 base, with 0 bases left in between. Germline CDR1 is SGHTA and CDR2 is FQGNSA. The CDR3 DNA reads TGTGCCAGCAGCTTCCAAGAGACCCAGTACTTC. Its protein is CASSFQETQYF.

CDR3 bases: TGTGCCAGCAGTGACTCTGGGACAGCGAACACCGGGGAGCTGTTTTTT. It is translated as CASSDSGTANTGELFF. V is TRBV25-1 and J is TRBJ2-2; 7 bases are a match to TRBD1. Germline V gives CDR1 MGHDK, CDR2 SYGVNS. The CDR3 length is 16 residues. J gave up 0 bases and V 3 bases, and 4 bases lay outside the gene matches.

J is TRBJ1-2 and V is TRBV7-9; 9 bases align to TRBD1. Germline loops: CDR1 SEHNR, CDR2 FQNEAQ (reference sequence). J was trimmed by 6 bases and V by 4 bases; bases with no gene match: 9. The CDR3 spans 15 residues. The CDR3 loop reads CASSSWDRDRDGYTF. The CDR3 DNA reads TGTGCCAGCAGCTCCTGGGACAGGGATCGAGATGGCTACACCTTC.

The gene calls are TRBV18 and TRBJ1-1; 10 bases are shared with TRBD1. Germline lookup yields CDR1 KGHSH and CDR2 LQKENI. CDR3 length equals 15 residues. The junction had 7 bases not matched to a gene; V was cut back by 4 bases and J by 5 bases. The CDR3: CASSRTTGGLTEAFF. As DNA, the CDR3 is TGTGCCAGCTCACGAACGACAGGGGGCTTGACTGAAGCTTTCTTT.

The chain has TRBV2 and TRBJ1-1; D remains unclear. Germline loops: CDR1 SNHLY, CDR2 FYNNEI. V was clipped by 4 bases and J by 0 bases, with 9 bases between them. This CDR3 region has 14 residues. DNA of the CDR3: TGTGCCAGCAGTGGGGTAGATATGAACACTGAAGCTTTCTTT. Amino acids: CASSGVDMNTEAFF.

The J gene is TRBJ2-7, the V gene TRBV18; 7 bases agree with TRBD2. Germline CDR1 and CDR2: KGHSH and LQKENI. The CDR3 has 14 amino acids. V dropped 2 bases and J dropped 7; count of bases not matched to a gene: 8. DNA of the CDR3: TGTGCCAGCTCACCAACTCCCGTGGGAGGGGAGCAGTACGTC. As protein: CASSPTPVGGEQYV.

The chain couples TRBV9 to TRBJ2-2, with 14 bases that match TRBD2. Germline CDR1 is SGDLS and CDR2 is YYNGEE. V trimming: 4 bases; J trimming: 3 bases; junction bases outside the gene matches: 17. The CDR3 has 21 residues. CDR3 nucleotide sequence: TGTGCCAGCAGCACACGGAGACCGGGACTAGCGGGAGAGAGAGACACCGGGGAGCTGTTTTTT. It encodes CASSTRRPGLAGERDTGELFF.

Here the CDR3 DNA reads TGTGCCAGCAGCTCCAGGGGGGGACTAGCGGGATCTGAGCAGTTCTTC. This gives the protein CASSSRGGLAGSEQFF. V is TRBV9 and J is TRBJ2-1; 13 bases map to TRBD2. The CDR3 sequence is 16 residues long. The junction had 10 bases not matched to a gene; V was cut back by 4 bases and J by 9 bases. CDR1 is SGDLS and CDR2 is YYNGEE in the germline V gene.

This sequence joins TRBV6-6 and TRBJ2-7, with D tentatively TRBD2 (6 bases). Germline CDR1 is MNHNY and CDR2 is SVGAGI (reference sequence). V was clipped by 4 bases and J by 1 base, with 14 bases between them. This CDR3 is 15 amino acids long. In DNA form, the CDR3 reads TGTGCCAGCAGTTCCGCCTCCCGGGGGTCCTACGAGCAGTACTTC. Amino acid sequence: CASSSASRGSYEQYF.

The chain recombines TRBV29-1 with TRBJ1-1; 11 bases are a match to TRBD1. The CDR3 consists of 14 residues. V dropped 7 bases and J dropped 5; count of bases not matched to a gene: 9. Germline CDR1 is SQVTM and CDR2 is ANQGSEA. The CDR3 protein is CSACRDRGSTEAFF. The CDR3 DNA sequence: TGCAGCGCTTGTAGGGACAGGGGGAGTACTGAAGCTTTCTTT. Complete variable domain (other parts from reference TRBV29-1 and TRBJ1-1): SAVISQKPSRDICQRGTSLTIQCQVDSQVTMMFWYRQQPGQSLTLIATANQGSEATYESGFVIDKFPISRPNLTFSTLTVSNMSPEDSSIYLCSACRDRGSTEAFFGQGTRLTVV.

The J gene is TRBJ2-2, the V gene TRBV30; D might be TRBD2 (9 bases). Trimming pared 7 bases from V and 3 bases from J, leaving 21 bases between. This CDR3 comprises 16 residues. Germline loops: CDR1 GTSNPN, CDR2 SVGIG (reference sequence). The CDR3 bases are TGTGCCTCCCGCGGGGGGGACAGGACGTACACCGGGGAGCTGTTTTTT. Translation gives CASRGGDRTYTGELFF.

The CDR3 is CASSLDRNTEAFF. The DNA for the CDR3 is TGTGCCAGCTCACTGGACAGGAACACTGAAGCTTTCTTT. The chain has TRBV18 and TRBJ1-1, with D possibly matching TRBD1 (6 bases). With 4 bases removed from V and 1 base from J, the gap between germline ends came to 7 bases. This CDR3 contains 13 residues. CDR1 is KGHSH and CDR2 is LQKENI in the germline V gene.